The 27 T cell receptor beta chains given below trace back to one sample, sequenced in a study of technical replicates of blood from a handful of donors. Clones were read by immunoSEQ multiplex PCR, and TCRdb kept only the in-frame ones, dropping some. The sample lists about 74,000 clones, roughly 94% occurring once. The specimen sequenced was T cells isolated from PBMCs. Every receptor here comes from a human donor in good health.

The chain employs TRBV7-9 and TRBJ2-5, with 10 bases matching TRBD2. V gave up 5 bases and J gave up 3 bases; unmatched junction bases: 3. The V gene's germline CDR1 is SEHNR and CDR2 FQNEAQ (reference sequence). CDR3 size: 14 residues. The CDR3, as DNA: TGTGCCAGCAGCCGGACTAGCGGAAAAGAGACCCAGTACTTC. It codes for CASSRTSGKETQYF.

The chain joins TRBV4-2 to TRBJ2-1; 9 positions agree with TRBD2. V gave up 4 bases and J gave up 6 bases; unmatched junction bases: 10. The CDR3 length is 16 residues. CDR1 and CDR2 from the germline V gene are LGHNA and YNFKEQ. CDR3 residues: CASSRSTGTSSNEQFF. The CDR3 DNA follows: TGTGCCAGCAGCCGATCCACCGGGACTAGCAGCAATGAGCAGTTCTTC.

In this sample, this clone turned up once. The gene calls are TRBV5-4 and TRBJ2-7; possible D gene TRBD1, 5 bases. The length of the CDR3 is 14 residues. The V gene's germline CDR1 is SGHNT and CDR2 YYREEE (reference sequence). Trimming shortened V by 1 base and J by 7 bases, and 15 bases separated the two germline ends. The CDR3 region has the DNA TGTGCCAGCAGCTTGCGTCAGGGTTTGGGGGAGCAGTACTTC. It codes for CASSLRQGLGEQYF.

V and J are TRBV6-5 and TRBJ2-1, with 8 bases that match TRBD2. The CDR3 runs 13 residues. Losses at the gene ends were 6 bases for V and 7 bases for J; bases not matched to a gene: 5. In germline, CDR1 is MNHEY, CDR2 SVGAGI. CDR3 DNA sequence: TGTGCCAGCAGAAGACTAGCGCAAAATGAGCAGTTCTTC. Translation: CASRRLAQNEQFF.

CDR3 sequence reads: CASSPRQDNEKLFF. CDR3 sequence (DNA): TGTGCCAGCTCGCCGCGGCAAGATAATGAAAAACTGTTTTTT. This rearrangement joins TRBV18 to TRBJ1-4; no reliable D call. Germline CDR1 is KGHSH and CDR2 is LQKENI. V was trimmed by 6 bases and J by 4 bases, leaving 12 bases between them. This CDR3 has 14 amino acids. Looking up the rest from reference TRBV18 and TRBJ1-4 gives the full variable domain: NAGVMQNPRHLVRRRGQEARLRCSPMKGHSHVYWYRQLPEEGLKFMVYLQKENIIDESGMPKERFSAEFPKEGPSILRIQQVVRGDSAAYFCASSPRQDNEKLFFGSGTQLSVL.

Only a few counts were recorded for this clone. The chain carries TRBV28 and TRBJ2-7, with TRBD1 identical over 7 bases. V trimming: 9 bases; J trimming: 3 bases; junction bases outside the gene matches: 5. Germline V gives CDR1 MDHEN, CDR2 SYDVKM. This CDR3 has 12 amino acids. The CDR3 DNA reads TGTGCCAGTAGACAGGGATACTACGAGCAGTACTTC. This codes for CASRQGYYEQYF.

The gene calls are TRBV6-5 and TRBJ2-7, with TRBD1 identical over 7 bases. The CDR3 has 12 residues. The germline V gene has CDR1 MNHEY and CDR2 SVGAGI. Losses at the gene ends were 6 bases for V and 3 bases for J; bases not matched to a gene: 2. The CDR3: CASSGQDYEQYF. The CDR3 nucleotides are TGTGCCAGCAGCGGACAGGACTACGAGCAGTACTTC.

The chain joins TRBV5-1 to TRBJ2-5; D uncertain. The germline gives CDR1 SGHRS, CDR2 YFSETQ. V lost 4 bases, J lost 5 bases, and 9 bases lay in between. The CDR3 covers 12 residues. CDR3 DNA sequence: TGCGCCAGCAGCCCCGCCCGGGAGACCCAGTACTTC. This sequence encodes CASSPARETQYF.

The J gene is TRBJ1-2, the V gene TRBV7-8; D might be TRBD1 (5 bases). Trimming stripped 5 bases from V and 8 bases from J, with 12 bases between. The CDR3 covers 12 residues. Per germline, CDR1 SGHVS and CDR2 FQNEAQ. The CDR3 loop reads CASSRQGGGYTF. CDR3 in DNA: TGTGCCAGCAGCAGGCAGGGCGGAGGCTACACCTTC.

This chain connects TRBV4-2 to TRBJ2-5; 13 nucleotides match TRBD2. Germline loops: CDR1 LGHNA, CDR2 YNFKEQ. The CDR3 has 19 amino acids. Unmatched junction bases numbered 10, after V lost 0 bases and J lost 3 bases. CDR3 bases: TGTGCCAGCAGCCAAGAGAGCCCGCTGACTAGCGGGGGGAAAGAGACCCAGTACTTC. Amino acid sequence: CASSQESPLTSGGKETQYF.

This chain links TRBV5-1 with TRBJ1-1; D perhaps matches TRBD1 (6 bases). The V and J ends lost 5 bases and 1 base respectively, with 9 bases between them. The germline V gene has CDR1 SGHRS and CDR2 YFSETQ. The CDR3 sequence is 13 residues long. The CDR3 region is CASRNRENTEAFF. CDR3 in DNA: TGCGCCAGCAGAAACAGGGAGAACACTGAAGCTTTCTTT. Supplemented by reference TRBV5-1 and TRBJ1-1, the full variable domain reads KAGVTQTPRYLIKTRGQQVTLSCSPISGHRSVSWYQQTPGQGLQFLFEYFSETQRNKGNFPGRFSGRQFSNSRSEMNVSTLELGDSALYLCASRNRENTEAFFGQGTRLTVV.

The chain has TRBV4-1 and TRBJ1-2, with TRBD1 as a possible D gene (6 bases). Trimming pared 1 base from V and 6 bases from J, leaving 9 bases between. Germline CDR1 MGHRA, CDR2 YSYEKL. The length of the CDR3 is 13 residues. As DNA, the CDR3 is TGCGCCAGCAGCCAAGTCGCAGGGGATGGCTACACCTTC. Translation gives CASSQVAGDGYTF.

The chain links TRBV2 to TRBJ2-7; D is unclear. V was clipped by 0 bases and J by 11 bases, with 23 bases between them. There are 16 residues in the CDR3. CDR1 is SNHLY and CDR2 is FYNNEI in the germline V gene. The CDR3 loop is CASSEAESAAANPKYF. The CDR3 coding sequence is TGTGCCAGCAGTGAAGCGGAGTCGGCGGCGGCTAACCCGAAGTACTTC.

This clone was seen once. For the CDR3, the DNA is TGCAGCGTTGTGGCCGGGGTCGGAGGAAACACCATATATTTT. This codes for CSVVAGVGGNTIYF. The V and J genes are TRBV29-1 and TRBJ1-3; D uncertain. Trimming stripped 4 bases from V and 4 bases from J, with 14 bases between. There are 14 residues in the CDR3. CDR1 and CDR2 from the germline V gene are SQVTM and ANQGSEA.

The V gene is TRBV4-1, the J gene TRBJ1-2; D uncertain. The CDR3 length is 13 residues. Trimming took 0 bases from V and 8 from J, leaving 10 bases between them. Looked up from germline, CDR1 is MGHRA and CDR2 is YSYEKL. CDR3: CASSQDSQEGYTF. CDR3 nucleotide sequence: TGCGCCAGCAGCCAAGATAGTCAGGAAGGCTACACCTTC.

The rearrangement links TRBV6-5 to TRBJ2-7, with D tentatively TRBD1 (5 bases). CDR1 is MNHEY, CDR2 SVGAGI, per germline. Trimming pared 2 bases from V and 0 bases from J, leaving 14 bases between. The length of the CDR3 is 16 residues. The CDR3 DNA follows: TGTGCCAGCAGTTACCGGAATGACAGATACTCCTACGAGCAGTACTTC. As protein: CASSYRNDRYSYEQYF.

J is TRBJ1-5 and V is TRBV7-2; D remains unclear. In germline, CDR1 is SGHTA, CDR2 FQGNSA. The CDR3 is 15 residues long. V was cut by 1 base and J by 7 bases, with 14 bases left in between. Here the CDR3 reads CASSLGAGKGQPQHF. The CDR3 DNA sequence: TGTGCCAGCAGCTTAGGGGCGGGAAAAGGGCAGCCCCAGCATTTT.

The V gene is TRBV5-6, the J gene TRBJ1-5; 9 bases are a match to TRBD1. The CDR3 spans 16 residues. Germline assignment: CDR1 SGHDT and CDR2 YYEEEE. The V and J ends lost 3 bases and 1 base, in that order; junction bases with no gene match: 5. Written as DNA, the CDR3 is TGTGCCAGCAGCTGGGGGGGGACAGGGAGCAATCAGCCCCAGCATTTT. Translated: CASSWGGTGSNQPQHF. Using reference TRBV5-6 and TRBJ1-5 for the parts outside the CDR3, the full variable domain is DAGVTQSPTHLIKTRGQQVTLRCSPKSGHDTVSWYQQALGQGPQFIFQYYEEEERQRGNFPDRFSGHQFPNYSSELNVNALLLGDSALYLCASSWGGTGSNQPQHFGDGTRLSIL.

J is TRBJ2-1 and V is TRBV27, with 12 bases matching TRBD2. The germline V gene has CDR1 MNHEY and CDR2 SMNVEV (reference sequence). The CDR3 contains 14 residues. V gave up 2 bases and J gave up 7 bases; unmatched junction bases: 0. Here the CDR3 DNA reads TGTGCCAGCAGTTTACTAGCGGGAGGGAATGAGCAGTTCTTC. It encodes CASSLLAGGNEQFF.

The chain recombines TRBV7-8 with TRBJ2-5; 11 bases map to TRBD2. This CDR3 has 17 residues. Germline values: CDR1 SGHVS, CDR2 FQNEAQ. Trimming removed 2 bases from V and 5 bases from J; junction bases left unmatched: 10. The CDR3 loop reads CASSLTNRLAGKETQYF. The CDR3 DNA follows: TGTGCCAGCAGCTTAACTAATCGACTAGCGGGGAAGGAGACCCAGTACTTC.

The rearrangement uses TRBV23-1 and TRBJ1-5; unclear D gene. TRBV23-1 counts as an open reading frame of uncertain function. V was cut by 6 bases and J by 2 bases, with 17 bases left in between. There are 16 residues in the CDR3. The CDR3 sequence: CASRENSAGGNQPQHF. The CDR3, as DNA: TGCGCCAGCAGAGAAAATTCAGCCGGGGGCAATCAGCCCCAGCATTTT.

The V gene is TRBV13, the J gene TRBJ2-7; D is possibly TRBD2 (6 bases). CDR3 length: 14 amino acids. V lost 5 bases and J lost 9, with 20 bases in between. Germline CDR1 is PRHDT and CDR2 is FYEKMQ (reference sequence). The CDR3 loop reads CASSPGTVEKRQYF. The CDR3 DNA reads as TGTGCCAGCAGCCCTGGGACTGTCGAGAAAAGGCAGTACTTC.

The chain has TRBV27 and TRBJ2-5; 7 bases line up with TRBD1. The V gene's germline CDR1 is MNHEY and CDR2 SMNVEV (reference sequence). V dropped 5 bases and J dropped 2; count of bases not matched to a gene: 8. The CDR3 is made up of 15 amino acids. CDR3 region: CASSPTGSKQETQYF. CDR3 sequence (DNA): TGTGCCAGCAGTCCGACAGGGAGTAAACAAGAGACCCAGTACTTC.

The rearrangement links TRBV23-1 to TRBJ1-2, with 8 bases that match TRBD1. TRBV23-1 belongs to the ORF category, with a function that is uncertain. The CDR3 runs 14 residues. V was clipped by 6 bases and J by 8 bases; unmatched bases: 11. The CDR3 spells CASSPGQGARGYTF. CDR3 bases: TGCGCCAGCAGCCCGGGGCAGGGGGCAAGGGGCTACACCTTC.

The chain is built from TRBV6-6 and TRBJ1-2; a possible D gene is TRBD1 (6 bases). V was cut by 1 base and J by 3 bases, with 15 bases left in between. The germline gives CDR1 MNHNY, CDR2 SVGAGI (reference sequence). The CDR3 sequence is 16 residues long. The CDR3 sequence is CASSYLQTGSDYGYTF. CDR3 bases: TGTGCCAGCAGTTACTTGCAAACAGGGTCAGACTATGGCTACACCTTC.

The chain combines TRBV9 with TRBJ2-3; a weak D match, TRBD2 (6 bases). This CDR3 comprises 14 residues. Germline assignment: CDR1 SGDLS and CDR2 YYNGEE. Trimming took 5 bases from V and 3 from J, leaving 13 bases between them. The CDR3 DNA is TGTGCCAGCAGGCCGGGACTTGGGACAGATACGCAGTATTTT. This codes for CASRPGLGTDTQYF.

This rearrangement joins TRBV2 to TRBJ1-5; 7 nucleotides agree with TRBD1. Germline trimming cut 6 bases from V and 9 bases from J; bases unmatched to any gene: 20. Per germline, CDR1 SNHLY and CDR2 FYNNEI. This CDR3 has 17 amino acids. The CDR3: CASREHRGSGSWGPQHF. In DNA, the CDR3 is TGTGCCAGCAGGGAACACAGGGGTTCGGGTTCCTGGGGGCCCCAGCATTTT.